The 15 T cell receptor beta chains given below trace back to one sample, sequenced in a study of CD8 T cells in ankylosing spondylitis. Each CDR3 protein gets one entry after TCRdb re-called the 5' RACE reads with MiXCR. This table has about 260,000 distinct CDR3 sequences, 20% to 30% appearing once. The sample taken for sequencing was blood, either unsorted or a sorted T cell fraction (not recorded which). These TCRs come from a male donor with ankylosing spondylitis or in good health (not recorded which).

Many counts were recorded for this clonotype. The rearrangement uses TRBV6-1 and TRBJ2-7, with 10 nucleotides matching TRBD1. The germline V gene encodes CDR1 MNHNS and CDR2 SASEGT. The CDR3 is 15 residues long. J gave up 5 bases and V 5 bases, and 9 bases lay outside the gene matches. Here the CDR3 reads CASSRPGQGRNEQYF. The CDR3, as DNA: TGTGCCAGCAGTCGACCGGGACAGGGGAGGAACGAGCAGTACTTC.

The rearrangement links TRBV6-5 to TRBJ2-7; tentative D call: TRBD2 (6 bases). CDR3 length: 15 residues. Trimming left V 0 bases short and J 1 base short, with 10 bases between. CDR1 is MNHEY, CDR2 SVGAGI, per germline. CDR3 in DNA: TGTGCCAGCAGTTACTCGATCGGGGGTTCCTACGAGCAGTACTTC. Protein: CASSYSIGGSYEQYF.

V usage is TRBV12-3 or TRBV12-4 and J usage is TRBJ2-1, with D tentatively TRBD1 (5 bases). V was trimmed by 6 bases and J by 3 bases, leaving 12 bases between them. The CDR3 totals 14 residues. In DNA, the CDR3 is TGTGCCAGCAGCGATGACGGACACTACAATGAGCAGTTCTTC. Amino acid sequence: CASSDDGHYNEQFF.

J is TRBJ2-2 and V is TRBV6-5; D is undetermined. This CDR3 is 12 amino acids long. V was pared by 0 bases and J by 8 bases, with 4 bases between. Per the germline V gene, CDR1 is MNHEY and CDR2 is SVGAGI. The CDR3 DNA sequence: TGTGCCAGCAGTTACTCGAGAGGGGAGCTGTTTTTT. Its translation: CASSYSRGELFF.

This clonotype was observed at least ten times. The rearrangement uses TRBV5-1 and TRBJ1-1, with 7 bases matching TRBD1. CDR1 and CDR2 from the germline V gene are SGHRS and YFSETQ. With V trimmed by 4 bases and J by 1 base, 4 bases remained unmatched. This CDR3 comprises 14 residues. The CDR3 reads CASSPTGANTEAFF. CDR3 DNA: TGCGCCAGCAGCCCTACAGGGGCGAACACTGAAGCTTTCTTT.

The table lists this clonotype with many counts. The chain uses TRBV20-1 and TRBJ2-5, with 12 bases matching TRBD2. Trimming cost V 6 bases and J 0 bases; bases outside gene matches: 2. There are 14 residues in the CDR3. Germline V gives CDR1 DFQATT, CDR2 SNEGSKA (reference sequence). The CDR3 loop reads CSARTSGDQETQYF. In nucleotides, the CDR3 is TGCAGTGCACGGACTAGCGGGGACCAAGAGACCCAGTACTTC.

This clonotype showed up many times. The CDR3 is CASSLVAGGEDTQYF. The CDR3 DNA sequence: TGTGCCAGCAGCTTGGTGGCAGGGGGTGAAGATACGCAGTATTTT. The V call is TRBV5-4, the J call TRBJ2-3, with 7 bases identical to TRBD1. The CDR3 sequence is 15 residues long. The V gene's germline CDR1 is SGHNT and CDR2 YYREEE (reference sequence). V lost 0 bases and J lost 5; bases outside the gene matches: 6.

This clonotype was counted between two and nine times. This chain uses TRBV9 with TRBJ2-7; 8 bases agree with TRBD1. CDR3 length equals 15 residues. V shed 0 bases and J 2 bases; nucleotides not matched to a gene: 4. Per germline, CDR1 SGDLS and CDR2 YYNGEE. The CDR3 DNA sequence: TGTGCCAGCAGCGTAGAGACAGGGGCAGCCTACGAGCAGTACTTC. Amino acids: CASSVETGAAYEQYF.

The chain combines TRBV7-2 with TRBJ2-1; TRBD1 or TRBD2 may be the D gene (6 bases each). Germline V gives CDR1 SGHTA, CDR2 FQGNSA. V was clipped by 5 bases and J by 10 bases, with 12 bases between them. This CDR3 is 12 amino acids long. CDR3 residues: CASSQGGFEQFF. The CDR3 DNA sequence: TGTGCCAGCAGCCAAGGGGGGTTCGAGCAGTTCTTC.

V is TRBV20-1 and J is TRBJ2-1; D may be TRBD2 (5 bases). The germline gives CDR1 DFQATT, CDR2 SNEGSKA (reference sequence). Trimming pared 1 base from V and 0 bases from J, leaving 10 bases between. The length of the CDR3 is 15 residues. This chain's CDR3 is CSARVREGSYNEQFF. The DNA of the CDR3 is TGCAGTGCTAGAGTGAGGGAAGGCTCCTACAATGAGCAGTTCTTC.

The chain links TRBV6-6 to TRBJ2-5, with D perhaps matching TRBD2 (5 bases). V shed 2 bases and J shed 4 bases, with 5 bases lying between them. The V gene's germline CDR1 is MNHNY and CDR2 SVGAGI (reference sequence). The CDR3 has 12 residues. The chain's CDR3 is CASSYAGETQYF. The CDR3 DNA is TGTGCCAGCAGTTACGCGGGAGAGACCCAGTACTTC.

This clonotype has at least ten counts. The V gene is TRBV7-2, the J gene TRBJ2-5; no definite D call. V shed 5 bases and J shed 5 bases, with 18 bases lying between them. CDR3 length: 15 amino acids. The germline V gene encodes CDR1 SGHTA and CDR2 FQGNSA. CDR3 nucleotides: TGTGCCAGCAGCAGGAGATCATCACTCGGGGAGACCCAGTACTTC. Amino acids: CASSRRSSLGETQYF.

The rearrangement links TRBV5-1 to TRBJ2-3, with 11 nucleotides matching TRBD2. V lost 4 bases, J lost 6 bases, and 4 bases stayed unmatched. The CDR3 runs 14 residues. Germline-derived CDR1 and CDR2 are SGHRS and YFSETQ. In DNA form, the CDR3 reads TGCGCCAGCAGCGGTAGCGGGGGGGCTGATACGCAGTATTTT. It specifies CASSGSGGADTQYF. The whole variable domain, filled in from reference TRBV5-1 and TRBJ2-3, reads KAGVTQTPRYLIKTRGQQVTLSCSPISGHRSVSWYQQTPGQGLQFLFEYFSETQRNKGNFPGRFSGRQFSNSRSEMNVSTLELGDSALYLCASSGSGGADTQYFGPGTRLTVL.

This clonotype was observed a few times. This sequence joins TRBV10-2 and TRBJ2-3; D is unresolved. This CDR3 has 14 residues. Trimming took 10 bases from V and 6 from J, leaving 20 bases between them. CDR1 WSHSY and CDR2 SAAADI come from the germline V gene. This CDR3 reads CATLDIPLQDTQYF. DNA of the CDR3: TGCGCCACCCTTGACATTCCTCTACAGGATACGCAGTATTTT.

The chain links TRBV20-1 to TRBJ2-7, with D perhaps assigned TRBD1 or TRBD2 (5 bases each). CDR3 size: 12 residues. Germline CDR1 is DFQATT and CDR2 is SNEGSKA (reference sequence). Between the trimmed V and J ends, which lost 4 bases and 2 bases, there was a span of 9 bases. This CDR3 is CSATGPTYEQYF. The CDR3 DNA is TGCAGTGCTACGGGACCCACCTACGAGCAGTACTTC.